This passage covers 8 T cell receptor beta chains from one sample sequenced in a study of cytomegalovirus exposure and HLA in healthy donors. The PCR made use of 60 Vbeta and 13 Jbeta primers. The protocol was immunoSEQ multiplex PCR, while the TCRdb copy is restricted to in-frame clones and leaves out a portion. Found here are around 200,000 clones, approximately 86% of them singletons; the top ten hold 0.31%. The sequenced material came from PBMCs. The receptor source for this set is a woman in her twenties or thirties in good health and CMV-seronegative.

The chain recombines TRBV7-9 with TRBJ1-4, with D possibly being TRBD1 (6 bases). This CDR3 region has 15 residues. The V end lost 2 bases, the J end lost 1 base, and 8 bases lay between the germline ends. In germline, CDR1 is SEHNR, CDR2 FQNEAQ (reference sequence). The CDR3 region is CASSLTGRTNEKLFF. The CDR3 nucleotides are TGTGCCAGCAGCTTAACAGGGAGAACTAATGAAAAACTGTTTTTT.

The chain recombines TRBV28 with TRBJ2-3; D is ambiguous. Trimming left V 6 bases short and J 2 bases short, with 12 bases between. Germline V gene data show CDR1 as MDHEN and CDR2 as SYDVKM. This CDR3 has 14 amino acids. For the CDR3, the DNA is TGTGCCAGCAGGACCAGCGAGTCCACAGATACGCAGTATTTT. Protein product: CASRTSESTDTQYF.

The rearrangement uses TRBV11-2 and TRBJ2-7; 11 nucleotides align to TRBD2. Germline CDR1 reads SGHAT; CDR2 reads FQNNGV. V trimming: 5 bases; J trimming: 2 bases; junction bases outside the gene matches: 11. This CDR3 contains 17 residues. CDR3 sequence (DNA): TGTGCCAGCAGCCCCAGTCGGCCTAGCGGGGGGCCCTACGAGCAGTACTTC. This translates into CASSPSRPSGGPYEQYF.

This chain connects TRBV30 to TRBJ2-7, with 7 nucleotides matching TRBD1. Germline loops: CDR1 GTSNPN, CDR2 SVGIG (reference sequence). The CDR3 runs 13 residues. V shed 3 bases and J 3 bases; nucleotides not matched to a gene: 5. CDR3 DNA: TGTGCCTGGAGAAGGGGGCGCGTCTACGAGCAGTACTTC. Its translation: CAWRRGRVYEQYF.

The chain recombines TRBV5-1 with TRBJ2-1; 7 bases map to TRBD1. V gave up 7 bases and J gave up 5 bases; unmatched junction bases: 6. The CDR3 extends over 13 amino acids. Germline V gives CDR1 SGHRS, CDR2 YFSETQ. The CDR3 loop is CASRNRGNNEQFF. The CDR3, as DNA: TGCGCCAGCCGGAACAGGGGAAACAATGAGCAGTTCTTC.

The chain links TRBV6-4 to TRBJ2-1, with TRBD2 matching over 16 bases. The CDR3 extends over 16 amino acids. CDR1 and CDR2 (germline): MRHNA, SNTAGT. The ends lost 7 bases at V and 8 bases at J; junction bases unmatched: 8. The CDR3 reads CASIGTSGGVRDEQFF. In DNA form, the CDR3 reads TGTGCCAGCATAGGGACTAGCGGGGGGGTAAGAGATGAGCAGTTCTTC.

The chain carries TRBV6-5 and TRBJ2-1; possibly TRBD2 for D (6 bases). Germline CDR1 MNHEY, CDR2 SVGAGI. The CDR3 length is 14 residues. Trimming took off 3 bases at V and 4 bases at J, with 10 bases between the two ends. In nucleotides, the CDR3 is TGTGCCAGCAGTTATGGGACTCTATACAATGAGCAGTTCTTC. Its translation: CASSYGTLYNEQFF.

The chain carries TRBV13 and TRBJ2-5; maybe TRBD1 (6 bases). The closer fit of TRBJ2-7 to the DNA end suggests the J call may be wrong. The CDR3 sequence is 19 residues long. The germline CDR1 and CDR2 sequences are PRHDT and FYEKMQ (reference sequence). The CDR3 region has the DNA TGTGCCAGCAGCTTAGGCCTACCCTTCTCAACAGGGATGACCTACGAGCAGTACTTC. It yields the protein CASSLGLPFSTGMTYEQYF.